This TCR beta chain emerged from a study of shared clonotypes between healthy human individuals. General study results and limits: Clonotype sharing among donors was expected to depend on sequencing depth. The study found approximately 5% of naive CD4 clonotypes shared across four donors.

This clone was seen just once. Its antigen is undetermined. Positive CCR7 selection of CD45RO-negative cells yielded the naive CD8 cells, and terminally differentiated effector memory CD45RA+ cells were excluded. Trimming took 6 bases from V and 0 from J, leaving 15 bases between them. This CDR3 comprises 15 residues. The germline V gene has CDR1 SGHRS and CDR2 YFSETQ. Generated by immunoSEQ multiplex PCR, the TCRdb table keeps only in-frame clones and is missing some. The data contain about 2 million clones, about 95% of them seen just once; the ten biggest clones take up 1.2%. The TCR originated in a man in his late teens or twenties in good health. The sample taken for sequencing was naive CD8+ T cells sorted from blood. The chain links TRBV5-1 to TRBJ2-5; no clear D. The CDR3 DNA follows: TGCGCCAGCACCTACCGAGGAGCAGACCAAGAGACCCAGTACTTC. Translating it yields CASTYRGADQETQYF.